This TCR beta chain originates from a study of human T cells and chemical hapten exposure. Study as a whole: Weekly administration of diphenylcyclopropenone to the scalp of patients continued throughout the roughly 26-week study. Broader study findings: Given that the donors had alopecia, their immune response may differ from that seen in healthy people.

The germline gives CDR1 DFQATT, CDR2 SNEGSKA (reference sequence). V lost 4 bases and J 4 bases, leaving 9 bases between the germline ends. This CDR3 is built from 12 residues. This clonotype was observed many times. What it binds is not known. Single cDNA molecules in the library carried unique molecular identifiers attached during preparation. TCRdb itself ran the RACE reads through MiXCR, one entry per CDR3 protein. The repertoire holds 85,000 to 100,000 distinct CDR3 sequences, with 9.5% to 11% as singletons. Stated time point: patch test 2, 6 weeks after DPC sensitization. The treatment denotes: therapeutic diphenylcyclopropenone sensitization with weekly scalp DPC.

The sample consisted of whole blood, taken in connection with sensitization to the hapten diphenylcyclopropenone (DPC). V gene TRBV20-1 combines with J gene TRBJ2-3; maybe TRBD1 (5 bases). This receptor was taken from a man aged 35-49 years with alopecia areata. Some clones in this sample may be carry-over from other donors' samples. The CDR3 protein is CSAKTVSDTQYF. The DNA for the CDR3 is TGCAGTGCTAAGACAGTGTCAGATACGCAGTATTTT.